This T cell receptor (beta chain) was found in a study of shared T cell receptors in the human thymus. Assay used: immunoSEQ multiplex PCR; TCRdb lists only in-frame clones, some missing. The table has hundreds of thousands of clones, approximately 87% seen once. CDR3 length equals 17 residues. Germline assignment: CDR1 SGHTA and CDR2 FQGNSA. The germline V and J ends were trimmed by 4 bases and 4 bases, with 17 bases remaining between them. This clone was seen more than once but under ten times. The identical CDR3 is also encoded by other nucleotide sequences in the sample. Another study also made use of these data, one on human thymus T cells. As reported in that work: Each of the donors was a healthy Finnish infant who was undergoing open corrective cardiac surgery for congenital heart defects. Obtained as resections during corrective heart surgery, the thymus tissue was then studied. Use of V and J genes seemed skewed within the thymic and blood repertoires. Related research reported highly overlapping thymic repertoires among unrelated individuals.

The sequence derives from a boy younger than two with a congenital heart defect. Sequences were obtained from thymocytes. The J gene is TRBJ1-6, the V gene TRBV7-2; D possibly corresponds to TRBD1 (6 bases). In nucleotides, the CDR3 is TGTGCCAGCAGCTCTCTACAGGGCCCCCTTTATAATTCACCCCTCCACTTT. Its translation is CASSSLQGPLYNSPLHF.